This passage covers 6 T cell receptor beta chains from one sample sequenced in a study of T-cell memory formation after mild COVID-19. TCRdb ran MiXCR on the 5' RACE reads and lists one entry per CDR3 protein. Of roughly 110,000 distinct CDR3 sequences detected, over 10% appear once; the ten largest clones hold under 30%. The sequenced material came from PBMCs or a T cell subset sorted from them (not recorded which). These TCRs come from an adult woman who had mild COVID-19 (a few samples of this study predate the infection). Cell type and time point are not known.

The CDR3: CSLGREAFF. CDR3 bases: TGCAGCTTGGGACGTGAAGCTTTCTTT. J is TRBJ1-1 and V is TRBV29-1, with D maybe TRBD1 (5 bases). This CDR3 spans 9 amino acids. The V gene lost 8 bases and the J gene lost 7 bases, with 8 bases spanning the gap. Per germline, CDR1 SQVTM and CDR2 ANQGSEA. Drawing the rest from reference TRBV29-1 and TRBJ1-1, the complete variable domain is SAVISQKPSRDICQRGTSLTIQCQVDSQVTMMFWYRQQPGQSLTLIATANQGSEATYESGFVIDKFPISRPNLTFSTLTVSNMSPEDSSIYLCSLGREAFFGQGTRLTVV.

The V and J genes are TRBV7-2 and TRBJ2-1, with 8 bases aligning to TRBD2. The germline V gene has CDR1 SGHTA and CDR2 FQGNSA. This CDR3 is 14 amino acids long. With 4 bases clipped from V and 6 bases from J, the junction kept 5 bases outside the gene matches. Here the CDR3 reads CASSSPGGGNEQFF. The CDR3 coding sequence is TGTGCCAGCAGCTCTCCGGGAGGGGGCAATGAGCAGTTCTTC.

The V gene is TRBV24-1, the J gene TRBJ2-2, with 8 bases aligning to TRBD1. Germline V CDR1 and CDR2: KGHDR, SFDVKD. The CDR3 sequence is 13 residues long. Trimming at V came to 9 bases and at J to 4 bases, leaving 3 bases not matched to a gene. CDR3 nucleotides: TGTGCCACCGGGACAGGAGTCACCGGGGAGCTGTTTTTT. It encodes CATGTGVTGELFF.

The table lists this clonotype with a few counts. The chain couples TRBV29-1 to TRBJ2-5; possibly TRBD2 for D (7 bases). The V gene's germline CDR1 is SQVTM and CDR2 ANQGSEA. V dropped 5 bases and J dropped 8 bases, with 15 bases sitting between them. This CDR3 is 12 amino acids long. The CDR3 DNA sequence: TGCAGCGTTTACGCTGGGGGGGCCACCCAGTACTTC. This codes for CSVYAGGATQYF.

This rearrangement joins TRBV11-2 to TRBJ1-2; 8 bases match TRBD1. The V gene's germline CDR1 is SGHAT and CDR2 FQNNGV. After removal of 0 bases from V and 2 bases from J, the junction contained 5 bases not matched to a gene. This CDR3 is built from 16 residues. The CDR3 here is CASSLDTGTGNYGYTF. The CDR3, as DNA: TGTGCCAGCAGCTTAGATACCGGGACAGGCAACTATGGCTACACCTTC.

This clonotype was recorded a few times. This chain uses TRBV10-3 with TRBJ2-7; D remains ambiguous. The V and J ends lost 10 bases and 7 bases respectively, with 23 bases between them. CDR1 is ENHRY and CDR2 is SYGVKD in the germline V gene. This CDR3 is built from 14 residues. CDR3 residues: CASRLGPEFEEQYF. The CDR3 DNA reads TGTGCCAGCAGGCTGGGTCCAGAGTTCGAGGAGCAGTACTTC.